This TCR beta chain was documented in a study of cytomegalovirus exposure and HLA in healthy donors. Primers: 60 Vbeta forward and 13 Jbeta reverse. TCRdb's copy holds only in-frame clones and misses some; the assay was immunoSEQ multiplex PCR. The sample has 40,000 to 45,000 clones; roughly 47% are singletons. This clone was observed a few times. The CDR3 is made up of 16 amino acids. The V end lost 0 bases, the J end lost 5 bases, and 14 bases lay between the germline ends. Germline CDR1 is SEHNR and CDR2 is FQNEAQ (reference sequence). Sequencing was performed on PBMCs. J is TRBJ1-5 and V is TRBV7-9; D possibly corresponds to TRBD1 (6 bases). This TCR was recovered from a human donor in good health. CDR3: CASSLAEQGWDQPQHF. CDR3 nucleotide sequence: TGTGCCAGCAGCTTAGCGGAACAGGGATGGGATCAGCCCCAGCATTTT.